The 12 T cell receptor beta chains below were found in one sample sequenced in a study of PD-1 blockade in classical Hodgkin lymphoma. Profiled with immunoSEQ multiplex PCR; TCRdb holds only in-frame clones, not every one. The repertoire holds 25,000 to 35,000 clones, 70% to 80% seen once, with 4% in the top ten. All patients relapsed after autologous stem cell transplantation, and brentuximab vedotin exposure varied. The sequencing used peripheral blood mononuclear cells (PBMCs), collected before the second cycle of nivolumab. The receptor set was obtained from a human donor with classical Hodgkin lymphoma.

The V call is TRBV19, the J call TRBJ1-3; D is perhaps TRBD1 (5 bases). The germline CDR1 and CDR2 sequences are LNHDA and SQIVND (reference sequence). Trimming removed 4 bases at V and 2 bases at J, with 15 bases between. The CDR3 is 16 residues long. The chain's CDR3 is CASSRTLGGTGNTIYF. The CDR3 bases are TGTGCCAGTAGTAGGACCCTCGGGGGGACTGGAAACACCATATATTTT.

This clone has just one count. The chain uses TRBV27 and TRBJ2-2; 13 bases align to TRBD2. With V trimmed by 8 bases and J by 6 bases, 6 bases remained unmatched. The CDR3 consists of 15 residues. Germline lookup yields CDR1 MNHEY and CDR2 SMNVEV (reference sequence). This CDR3 is CASRPGLAGSGELFF. Here the CDR3 DNA reads TGTGCCAGCCGGCCGGGACTAGCGGGATCCGGGGAGCTGTTTTTT.

In DNA form, the CDR3 reads TGTGCCAGCAGCCGTAGCGGTAAACACAATGAGCAGTTCTTC. Its translation: CASSRSGKHNEQFF. The chain joins TRBV7-2 to TRBJ2-1, with D perhaps matching TRBD2 (6 bases). This CDR3 has 14 residues. V shed 5 bases and J shed 5 bases, with 13 bases lying between them. From germline, CDR1 is SGHTA and CDR2 FQGNSA.

The gene calls are TRBV7-2 and TRBJ2-2; tentatively, D is TRBD1 (6 bases). The CDR3 sequence is 16 residues long. Trimming stripped 1 base from V and 4 bases from J, with 13 bases between. Germline V CDR1 and CDR2: SGHTA, FQGNSA. Here the CDR3 DNA reads TGTGCCAGCAGCTTAGTTCAGGTGGGGGCCACCGGGGAGCTGTTTTTT. Translation: CASSLVQVGATGELFF.

The rearrangement links TRBV4-1 to TRBJ2-5; 8 positions agree with TRBD1. Trimming at V came to 0 bases and at J to 5 bases, leaving 11 bases not matched to a gene. CDR1 is MGHRA and CDR2 is YSYEKL in the germline V gene. This CDR3 comprises 17 residues. The CDR3 loop is CASSQEDQGASLETQYF. CDR3 bases: TGCGCCAGCAGCCAAGAAGACCAGGGGGCGAGTTTGGAGACCCAGTACTTC.

The J gene is TRBJ1-2, the V gene TRBV29-1, with 8 positions matching TRBD1. With V trimmed by 5 bases and J by 4 bases, 9 bases remained unmatched. CDR1 and CDR2 (germline): SQVTM, ANQGSEA. This CDR3 region has 14 residues. This CDR3 is CSVTLQGVGYGYTF. Here the CDR3 DNA reads TGCAGCGTTACCCTACAGGGGGTTGGCTATGGCTACACCTTC.

The chain links TRBV5-4 to TRBJ2-1; D perhaps matches TRBD2 (6 bases). Trimming left V 0 bases short and J 10 bases short, with 11 bases between. The germline V gene encodes CDR1 SGHNT and CDR2 YYREEE (reference sequence). CDR3 length: 13 residues. The CDR3 region has the DNA TGTGCCAGCAGCTTGGCTGGGGGGAACGAGCAGTTCTTC. It encodes CASSLAGGNEQFF.

The chain couples TRBV7-9 to TRBJ2-1; the match to TRBD2 covers 8 bases. Germline trimming cut 1 base from V and 6 bases from J; bases unmatched to any gene: 5. From germline, CDR1 is SEHNR and CDR2 FQNEAQ (reference sequence). This CDR3 comprises 15 residues. CDR3 sequence: CASSLGSGVSNEQFF. The CDR3 DNA is TGTGCCAGCAGCTTAGGTAGCGGGGTGAGCAATGAGCAGTTCTTC.

V usage is TRBV28 and J usage is TRBJ2-5; the D is unclear. This CDR3 has 13 residues. Germline V gene sequence: CDR1 MDHEN, CDR2 SYDVKM. The germline V and J ends were trimmed by 6 bases and 5 bases, with 13 bases remaining between them. The CDR3 protein is CASSPLNGETQYF. CDR3 in DNA: TGTGCCAGCAGCCCCCTTAACGGCGAGACCCAGTACTTC. The full variable domain, in which reference TRBV28 and TRBJ2-5 provide the parts outside the CDR3, is DVKVTQSSRYLVKRTGEKVFLECVQDMDHENMFWYRQDPGLGLRLIYFSYDVKMKEKGDIPEGYSVSREKKERFSLILESASTNQTSMYLCASSPLNGETQYFGPGTRLLVL.

The chain employs TRBV16 and TRBJ2-1; D unresolved. CDR1 is KGHSY, CDR2 FQNENV, per germline. V was clipped by 4 bases and J by 10 bases, with 11 bases between them. CDR3 size: 12 residues. CDR3 nucleotide sequence: TGTGCCAGCAGCCCCGCCCTGGGGGAGCAGTTCTTC. Its translation: CASSPALGEQFF.

The rearrangement links TRBV5-1 to TRBJ2-1; TRBD1 is a possible D gene (6 bases). Germline V gives CDR1 SGHRS, CDR2 YFSETQ. The V gene lost 5 bases and the J gene lost 6 bases, with 12 bases spanning the gap. The CDR3 length is 13 residues. The CDR3, as DNA: TGCGCCAGCAGAAACCGGGACACCAATGAGCAGTTCTTC. Encoded protein: CASRNRDTNEQFF.

The chain employs TRBV28 and TRBJ2-1; no firm D call. Germline V CDR1 and CDR2: MDHEN, SYDVKM. V was cut by 8 bases and J by 1 base, with 12 bases left in between. CDR3 length: 14 residues. The CDR3, as DNA: TGTGCCAGCGGAGAGACCGTTTCCTACAATGAGCAGTTCTTC. This encodes CASGETVSYNEQFF.